These T cell receptor beta chains were read from a single sample in a study of cytomegalovirus exposure and HLA in healthy donors. The assay was immunoSEQ multiplex PCR, and TCRdb's table has in-frame clones only and misses some. The sample consists of more than 140,000 clones, roughly 64% of them appearing once. Sequences were obtained from PBMCs. These receptors all stem from a woman in her thirties in good health and CMV-seropositive. Each CDR3 is given with its conserved first and last residue. Fields, in order: J gene, V gene, clone size, D gene, CDR3 protein, CDR3 DNA. A D gene is named only where the DNA matches it firmly. A clone size is listed for some rows: how often the clone was seen (once, few, many), or a class if it is expanded.

J gene: TRBJ2-2
V gene: TRBV6-5
clone size: NA
D gene: NA
CDR3 protein: CASSYLHDSGLFF
CDR3 DNA: TGTGCCAGCAGTTACTTGCACGATTCAGGGCTGTTTTTT

J gene: TRBJ1-6
V gene: TRBV27
clone size: once
D gene: NA
CDR3 protein: CASSFNPGAPLHF
CDR3 DNA: TGTGCCAGCAGTTTTAATCCGGGAGCACCCCTCCACTTT

J gene: TRBJ2-1
V gene: TRBV6-1
clone size: NA
D gene: NA
CDR3 protein: CASSVRSVSSYNEQFF
CDR3 DNA: TGTGCCAGCAGTGTCCGTTCGGTAAGCTCCTACAATGAGCAGTTCTTC

J gene: TRBJ1-1
V gene: TRBV9
clone size: NA
D gene: NA
CDR3 protein: CASSVERVNTEAFF
CDR3 DNA: TGTGCCAGCAGCGTAGAACGGGTTAACACTGAAGCTTTCTTT

J gene: TRBJ2-3
V gene: TRBV5-4
clone size: NA
D gene: TRBD2
CDR3 protein: CASSGKLAGGPGTDTQYF
CDR3 DNA: TGTGCCAGCAGCGGGAAGCTAGCGGGAGGGCCTGGTACAGATACGCAGTATTTT

J gene: TRBJ1-6
V gene: TRBV9
clone size: NA
D gene: NA
CDR3 protein: CASSVESRAYSSYNSPLHF
CDR3 DNA: TGTGCCAGCAGCGTAGAAAGCCGTGCTTATAGCTCCTATAATTCACCCCTCCACTTT

J gene: TRBJ2-7
V gene: TRBV10-3
clone size: once
D gene: TRBD2
CDR3 protein: CAIRRAGVYEQYF
CDR3 DNA: TGTGCCATCAGAAGAGCGGGAGTGTACGAGCAGTACTTC

J gene: TRBJ2-7
V gene: TRBV10-3
clone size: few
D gene: TRBD1
CDR3 protein: CAIMGQSSYEQYF
CDR3 DNA: TGTGCCATCATGGGACAGAGCTCCTACGAGCAGTACTTC

J gene: TRBJ2-3
V gene: TRBV5-1
clone size: NA
D gene: TRBD2
CDR3 protein: CASSSSGGDTDTQYF
CDR3 DNA: TGCGCCAGCAGCTCTAGCGGGGGGGACACAGATACGCAGTATTTT

J gene: TRBJ1-6
V gene: TRBV6-5
clone size: once
D gene: NA
CDR3 protein: CASRDPAGVTPLHF
CDR3 DNA: TGTGCCAGCAGAGACCCCGCGGGGGTCACACCCCTCCACTTT

J gene: TRBJ2-3
V gene: TRBV5-1
clone size: few
D gene: NA
CDR3 protein: CASRTVRGETDTQYF
CDR3 DNA: TGCGCCAGCAGGACGGTTCGGGGAGAAACAGATACGCAGTATTTT

J gene: TRBJ1-2
V gene: TRBV28
clone size: NA
D gene: NA
CDR3 protein: CASSLWAYGYTF
CDR3 DNA: TGTGCCAGCAGTTTATGGGCCTATGGCTACACCTTC

J gene: TRBJ1-4
V gene: TRBV5-1
clone size: once
D gene: NA
CDR3 protein: CASSSGTDEKLFF
CDR3 DNA: TGCGCCAGCAGCTCCGGGACTGATGAAAAACTGTTTTTT

J gene: TRBJ2-3
V gene: TRBV2
clone size: NA
D gene: TRBD1
CDR3 protein: CARTRDRATTDTQYF
CDR3 DNA: TGTGCCAGGACGAGGGACAGGGCCACCACAGATACGCAGTATTTT

J gene: TRBJ2-7
V gene: TRBV7-3
clone size: NA
D gene: NA
CDR3 protein: CASSQTISNEQYF
CDR3 DNA: TGTGCCAGCAGCCAGACAATTTCCAACGAGCAGTACTTC

J gene: TRBJ2-3
V gene: TRBV2
clone size: NA
D gene: TRBD2
CDR3 protein: CASSVAGVKTDTQYF
CDR3 DNA: TGTGCCAGCAGTGTGGCGGGAGTGAAAACAGATACGCAGTATTTT

J gene: TRBJ2-3
V gene: TRBV28
clone size: NA
D gene: NA
CDR3 protein: CASSFFTSEGGTDTQYF
CDR3 DNA: TGTGCCAGCAGTTTCTTTACTAGCGAGGGGGGCACAGATACGCAGTATTTT

J gene: TRBJ1-4
V gene: TRBV27
clone size: NA
D gene: TRBD1
CDR3 protein: CASSPTGGEKLFF
CDR3 DNA: TGTGCCAGCAGTCCGACAGGGGGGGAAAAACTGTTTTTT

J gene: TRBJ1-1
V gene: TRBV2
clone size: NA
D gene: NA
CDR3 protein: CASRGRGTEAFF
CDR3 DNA: TGTGCCAGCCGGGGGAGGGGCACTGAAGCTTTCTTT

J gene: TRBJ2-1
V gene: TRBV2
clone size: few
D gene: TRBD2
CDR3 protein: CACRSGGAYNEQFF
CDR3 DNA: TGTGCCTGTCGAAGCGGGGGTGCCTACAATGAGCAGTTCTTC

J gene: TRBJ2-1
V gene: TRBV19
clone size: NA
D gene: TRBD1
CDR3 protein: CASSYGDRGRQFF
CDR3 DNA: TGTGCCAGTAGTTACGGAGACAGGGGCCGGCAGTTCTTC

J gene: TRBJ2-1
V gene: TRBV10-3
clone size: NA
D gene: TRBD1
CDR3 protein: CAISFDRVLTNEQFF
CDR3 DNA: TGTGCCATCAGTTTTGACAGGGTCCTCACCAATGAGCAGTTCTTC

J gene: TRBJ2-2
V gene: TRBV5-1
clone size: NA
D gene: TRBD1
CDR3 protein: CASSFGTGAMNTGELFF
CDR3 DNA: TGCGCCAGCAGCTTCGGGACAGGGGCGATGAACACCGGGGAGCTGTTTTTT

J gene: TRBJ1-2
V gene: TRBV7-9
clone size: NA
D gene: TRBD1
CDR3 protein: CPSSLDREGSYGYTF
CDR3 DNA: TGTCCCAGCAGCTTAGACAGGGAGGGTTCCTATGGCTACACCTTC

J gene: TRBJ2-5
V gene: TRBV30
clone size: NA
D gene: TRBD2
CDR3 protein: CAWSGSGDGTQYF
CDR3 DNA: TGTGCCTGGAGTGGTAGCGGGGACGGGACCCAGTACTTC

J gene: TRBJ2-5
V gene: TRBV5-1
clone size: NA
D gene: TRBD2
CDR3 protein: CASSPMGAGETQYF
CDR3 DNA: TGCGCCAGCAGCCCAATGGGAGCGGGGGAGACCCAGTACTTC

J gene: TRBJ1-4
V gene: TRBV28
clone size: NA
D gene: NA
CDR3 protein: CASTPERRNNEKLFF
CDR3 DNA: TGTGCCAGCACACCAGAACGCCGAAATAATGAAAAACTGTTTTTT

J gene: TRBJ2-1
V gene: TRBV10-1
clone size: NA
D gene: TRBD2
CDR3 protein: CASSDGTSSYNEQFF
CDR3 DNA: TGCGCCAGCAGCGATGGGACTAGCTCCTACAATGAGCAGTTCTTC

J gene: TRBJ2-2
V gene: TRBV28
clone size: few
D gene: NA
CDR3 protein: CASSLSGFTGELFF
CDR3 DNA: TGTGCCAGCAGTTTATCAGGTTTTACCGGGGAGCTGTTTTTT

J gene: TRBJ1-4
V gene: TRBV6-6
clone size: few
D gene: NA
CDR3 protein: CASSYPGGGREKLFF
CDR3 DNA: TGTGCCAGCAGTTACCCCGGGGGCGGGAGAGAAAAACTGTTTTTT

J gene: TRBJ1-2
V gene: TRBV27
clone size: once
D gene: TRBD1
CDR3 protein: CASSIQGNYGYTF
CDR3 DNA: TGTGCCAGCAGTATACAGGGGAACTATGGCTACACCTTC

J gene: TRBJ1-2
V gene: TRBV10-2
clone size: NA
D gene: NA
CDR3 protein: CASGTFNGYTF
CDR3 DNA: TGCGCCAGCGGGACATTCAATGGCTACACCTTC

J gene: TRBJ1-5
V gene: TRBV5-8
clone size: NA
D gene: NA
CDR3 protein: CASRARNQPQHF
CDR3 DNA: TGTGCCAGCAGGGCCAGGAATCAGCCCCAGCATTTT

J gene: TRBJ2-7
V gene: TRBV5-1
clone size: NA
D gene: TRBD2
CDR3 protein: CASSLGTSGVSYEQYF
CDR3 DNA: TGCGCCAGCAGCTTGGGGACTAGCGGTGTCTCCTACGAGCAGTACTTC

J gene: TRBJ2-1
V gene: TRBV19
clone size: NA
D gene: NA
CDR3 protein: CASSIGVVNEQFF
CDR3 DNA: TGTGCCAGTAGTATTGGAGTAGTGAATGAGCAGTTCTTC

J gene: TRBJ1-2
V gene: TRBV10-3
clone size: NA
D gene: NA
CDR3 protein: CAIRTSGNYGYTF
CDR3 DNA: TGTGCCATCAGGACCTCGGGGAACTATGGCTACACCTTC

J gene: TRBJ2-7
V gene: TRBV2
clone size: NA
D gene: NA
CDR3 protein: CASSRGGKGYEQYF
CDR3 DNA: TGTGCCAGCAGTAGAGGGGGTAAAGGTTACGAGCAGTACTTC

J gene: TRBJ1-3
V gene: TRBV29-1
clone size: few
D gene: NA
CDR3 protein: CSVLRGSGNTIYF
CDR3 DNA: TGCAGCGTTCTACGGGGGTCTGGAAACACCATATATTTT

J gene: TRBJ1-2
V gene: TRBV27
clone size: NA
D gene: NA
CDR3 protein: CASSTSVNYGYTF
CDR3 DNA: TGTGCCAGCAGTACCAGCGTTAACTATGGCTACACCTTC

J gene: TRBJ2-5
V gene: TRBV5-1
clone size: NA
D gene: NA
CDR3 protein: CASSEGTPRETQYF
CDR3 DNA: TGCGCCAGCAGCGAGGGGACTCCGCGGGAGACCCAGTACTTC

J gene: TRBJ2-5
V gene: TRBV7-3
clone size: NA
D gene: TRBD2
CDR3 protein: CASSSGTSGDQETQYF
CDR3 DNA: TGTGCCAGCAGCTCCGGGACTAGCGGGGACCAAGAGACCCAGTACTTC

J gene: TRBJ2-3
V gene: TRBV28
clone size: few
D gene: TRBD2
CDR3 protein: CASRDYWGGVGTDTQYF
CDR3 DNA: TGTGCCAGCAGGGACTATTGGGGGGGGGTTGGCACAGATACGCAGTATTTT

J gene: TRBJ2-1
V gene: TRBV27
clone size: few
D gene: TRBD2
CDR3 protein: CASRHGGGNEQFF
CDR3 DNA: TGTGCCAGCAGACACGGCGGGGGGAATGAGCAGTTCTTC

J gene: TRBJ1-1
V gene: TRBV6-1
clone size: few
D gene: NA
CDR3 protein: CASSERRTEAFF
CDR3 DNA: TGTGCCAGCAGTGAAAGGAGAACTGAAGCTTTCTTT

J gene: TRBJ2-1
V gene: TRBV7-9
clone size: NA
D gene: NA
CDR3 protein: CASSSRRGEQGREQFF
CDR3 DNA: TGTGCCAGCAGCTCCCGCAGGGGGGAGCAGGGGCGGGAGCAGTTCTTC

J gene: TRBJ2-7
V gene: TRBV6-5
clone size: NA
D gene: NA
CDR3 protein: CASRQGGDEQYF
CDR3 DNA: TGTGCCAGCAGGCAGGGAGGCGACGAGCAGTACTTC

J gene: TRBJ1-1
V gene: TRBV5-1
clone size: NA
D gene: TRBD1
CDR3 protein: CASSLVRMRQGNTEAFF
CDR3 DNA: TGCGCCAGCAGCTTGGTGAGGATGAGACAGGGGAACACTGAAGCTTTCTTT

J gene: TRBJ1-2
V gene: TRBV18
clone size: NA
D gene: TRBD1
CDR3 protein: CASSPYPGQDYGYTF
CDR3 DNA: TGTGCCAGCTCACCGTACCCGGGACAGGACTATGGCTACACCTTC

J gene: TRBJ2-7
V gene: TRBV6-5
clone size: NA
D gene: TRBD1
CDR3 protein: CASSYSVQGAYEQYF
CDR3 DNA: TGTGCCAGCAGTTACTCGGTTCAGGGGGCCTACGAGCAGTACTTC

J gene: TRBJ1-2
V gene: TRBV4-1
clone size: NA
D gene: NA
CDR3 protein: CASSQAVRNYGYTF
CDR3 DNA: TGCGCCAGCAGCCAAGCGGTTAGAAACTATGGCTACACCTTC

J gene: TRBJ2-3
V gene: TRBV5-4
clone size: NA
D gene: TRBD2
CDR3 protein: CASSFGGAGTDTQYF
CDR3 DNA: TGTGCCAGCAGCTTCGGGGGGGCCGGCACAGATACGCAGTATTTT